One and the same sample provided the 5 T cell receptor beta chains below, sequenced in a study of technical replicates of blood from a few donors. TCRdb's copy holds only in-frame clones and misses some; the assay was immunoSEQ multiplex PCR. The sample carries under 100,000 clones, 65% to 90% recorded once. Sequencing was carried out using PBMCs. The origin of the receptors is a human donor in good health. Some clones in this sample may be carry-over from other donors' samples.

The chain is built from TRBV4-1 and TRBJ1-1, with 7 bases identical to TRBD1. V was clipped by 4 bases and J by 4 bases; unmatched bases: 21. The V gene's germline CDR1 is MGHRA and CDR2 YSYEKL. The CDR3 runs to 19 residues. The CDR3 bases are TGCGCCAGCAGCCTCCGAGAAGGGGGCCGATCCATTAGTGTCACTGAAGCTTTCTTT. Protein product: CASSLREGGRSISVTEAFF.

The V call is TRBV4-2, the J call TRBJ2-2; 7 positions agree with TRBD1. This CDR3 is 16 amino acids long. Germline CDR1 is LGHNA and CDR2 is YNFKEQ. V was pared by 3 bases and J by 2 bases, with 6 bases of the junction left unmatched. The CDR3 loop is CASSQLGQTNTGELFF. CDR3 DNA: TGTGCCAGCAGCCAGCTGGGACAGACAAACACCGGGGAGCTGTTTTTT.

The chain carries TRBV6-5 and TRBJ2-3; 10 positions match TRBD2. With 6 bases clipped from V and 6 bases from J, the junction kept 9 bases outside the gene matches. CDR1 is MNHEY and CDR2 is SVGAGI in the germline V gene. The CDR3 contains 15 residues. CDR3 residues: CASRSNPGLADTQYF. In DNA, the CDR3 is TGTGCCAGCAGGAGCAACCCGGGACTAGCGGATACGCAGTATTTT.

This clone was seen only a few times. The chain uses TRBV7-9 and TRBJ2-2, with 11 bases fitting TRBD2. This CDR3 has 15 amino acids. Trimming cost V 3 bases and J 5 bases; bases outside gene matches: 2. Germline loops: CDR1 SEHNR, CDR2 FQNEAQ (reference sequence). CDR3 DNA: TGTGCCAGCAGCTTCGTAGCGGGAGGGACCGGGGAGCTGTTTTTT. It encodes CASSFVAGGTGELFF. Complete variable domain (other parts from reference TRBV7-9 and TRBJ2-2): DTGVSQNPRHKITKRGQNVTFRCDPISEHNRLYWYRQTLGQGPEFLTYFQNEAQLEKSRLLSDRFSAERPKGSFSTLEIQRTEQGDSAMYLCASSFVAGGTGELFFGEGSRLTVL.

As DNA, the CDR3 is TGTGCCAGTAGTTATCGGGCGGGTAATTCACCCCTCCACTTT. Its protein product is CASSYRAGNSPLHF. This chain joins TRBV19 and TRBJ1-6; D ambiguous. CDR3 length: 14 amino acids. Trimming took 5 bases from V and 6 from J, leaving 11 bases between them. CDR1 is LNHDA, CDR2 SQIVND, per germline (reference sequence).